Listed here are 25 T cell receptor beta chains from one sample, sequenced in a study of response to subunit inactivated influenza vaccine (dated by TCRdb to the late 2010s). Library creation used RT-PCR. Sequenced on an Illumina HiSeq 2500. TCRdb redid the processing of the public reads, applying fastp at Q25 and MiXCR, and retained in-frame beta chains. Here each entry gathers all rows of one CDR3 protein and keeps the most common genes and DNA. The sample yields roughly 550,000 distinct CDR3 sequences; 20% to 25% were counted once. Roughly 2.8% of the sample rests with the top ten. These same data were also listed under a study on T cells expressing NK-cell markers. As the second publication notes: TCR beta cDNA libraries were made by 5'RACE template switching that added a universal primer site and unique molecular identifiers.

The specimen comprised CD4+ T cells sorted from PBMCs, sampled approximately 12 days after vaccination. The receptors come from a man aged 50 to 60 who received an inactivated influenza vaccine. Donor details come from another sample of the same person, matched by shared clones.

This clonotype came up a few times. This rearrangement joins TRBV12-3 or TRBV12-4 to TRBJ2-5; 14 bases fit TRBD2. V shed 7 bases and J 5 bases; nucleotides not matched to a gene: 6. The CDR3 has 15 residues. The CDR3 protein is CASTATSGGAETQYF. The CDR3 nucleotides are TGTGCCAGCACCGCGACTAGCGGGGGGGCGGAGACCCAGTACTTC.

The rearrangement joins TRBV19 to TRBJ1-5; D remains unclear. The V end was cut by 5 bases, the J end by 4 bases, with 15 bases between. The germline CDR1 and CDR2 sequences are LNHDA and SQIVND (reference sequence). The CDR3 consists of 15 residues. CDR3 sequence (DNA): TGTGCCAGTAGTCTGCAACAGAATACTAATCAGCCCCAGCATTTT. Translating gives CASSLQQNTNQPQHF.

V usage is TRBV25-1 and J usage is TRBJ2-5; D gene unclear. This CDR3 has 12 amino acids. Trimming stripped 7 bases from V and 5 bases from J, with 11 bases between. Germline CDR1 and CDR2: MGHDK and SYGVNS. The CDR3 loop reads CASNGAMETQYF. Written as DNA, the CDR3 is TGTGCCAGCAACGGAGCTATGGAGACCCAGTACTTC.

The chain links TRBV30 to TRBJ1-3; D is undetermined. V was trimmed by 1 base and J by 2 bases, leaving 15 bases between them. Per germline, CDR1 GTSNPN and CDR2 SVGIG (reference sequence). The CDR3 contains 16 residues. The CDR3 sequence: CAWSGLGRAPGNTIYF. The CDR3 coding sequence is TGTGCCTGGAGTGGCCTGGGGAGGGCCCCTGGAAACACCATATATTTT.

CDR3 sequence (DNA): TGCAGCGTTGAATCCCCGGCAGGGGCCCCTACAGATACGCAGTATTTT. Residues: CSVESPAGAPTDTQYF. V is TRBV29-1 and J is TRBJ2-3; weak D call: TRBD1 (6 bases). This CDR3 is built from 16 residues. The V end was cut by 2 bases, the J end by 3 bases, with 18 bases between. From germline, CDR1 is SQVTM and CDR2 ANQGSEA.

This chain links TRBV4-3 with TRBJ2-7; no clear D gene. Trimming left V 2 bases short and J 2 bases short, with 10 bases between. The CDR3 runs 14 residues. Germline V CDR1 and CDR2: LGHNA, YSLEER. CDR3 DNA: TGCGCCAGCAGCCAAAACGGCGGCCCCTACGAGCAGTACTTC. Translation gives CASSQNGGPYEQYF.

The rearrangement uses TRBV9 and TRBJ2-7; D possibly uses TRBD1 or TRBD2 (5 bases each). Germline V lookup: CDR1 SGDLS, CDR2 YYNGEE. The CDR3 runs to 14 residues. Trimming removed 1 base at V and 6 bases at J, with 14 bases between. CDR3 protein: CASSVSPTGREQYF. The CDR3 coding sequence is TGTGCCAGCAGCGTATCCCCGACGGGACGCGAGCAGTACTTC.

This clonotype occurred a few times. The chain links TRBV29-1 to TRBJ1-4; D gene unclear. The CDR3 runs to 13 residues. V lost 7 bases to trimming and J lost 7 bases, with 16 bases between them. Germline V lookup: CDR1 SQVTM, CDR2 ANQGSEA. The CDR3 region has the DNA TGCAGCGCCGCTCCTACGGCGGGTGAAAAACTGTTTTTT. This gives the protein CSAAPTAGEKLFF.

The chain recombines TRBV5-4 with TRBJ1-2, with a possible D match to TRBD1 (5 bases). Germline CDR1 reads SGHNT; CDR2 reads YYREEE (reference sequence). The V gene lost 5 bases and the J gene lost 7 bases, with 18 bases spanning the gap. The CDR3 is made up of 14 amino acids. This CDR3 reads CASSIIGTVRGYTF. CDR3 coding DNA: TGTGCCAGCAGTATTATCGGGACTGTGCGTGGCTACACCTTC. Looking up the rest from reference TRBV5-4 and TRBJ1-2 gives the full variable domain: ETGVTQSPTHLIKTRGQQVTLRCSSQSGHNTVSWYQQALGQGPQFIFQYYREEENGRGNFPPRFSGLQFPNYSSELNVNALELDDSALYLCASSIIGTVRGYTFGSGTRLTVV.

This clonotype was picked up a small number of times. The chain uses TRBV12-3 or TRBV12-4 and TRBJ2-2, with D perhaps being TRBD1 or TRBD2 (7 bases each). This CDR3 is built from 14 residues. Trimming took 5 bases from V and 7 from J, leaving 14 bases between them. As DNA, the CDR3 is TGTGCCAGCAGTGAGACAGGGAGGGACGGGGAGCTGTTTTTT. Translated: CASSETGRDGELFF.

This clonotype was counted a few times. J is TRBJ1-1 and V is TRBV20-1; tentatively, D is TRBD1 (5 bases). V lost 3 bases to trimming and J lost 3 bases, with 17 bases between them. Germline CDR1 is DFQATT and CDR2 is SNEGSKA (reference sequence). The CDR3 sequence is 15 residues long. CDR3 coding DNA: TGCAGTGCTAGGCCGGCCCGCCCGGGGGACACTGAAGCTTTCTTT. It translates to CSARPARPGDTEAFF.

The table lists this clonotype with many counts. The CDR3: CSVPSPAETQYF. In DNA, the CDR3 is TGCAGCGTACCCTCCCCGGCCGAGACCCAGTACTTC. This chain links TRBV29-1 with TRBJ2-5; unclear D gene. This CDR3 comprises 12 residues. The germline V and J ends were trimmed by 6 bases and 5 bases, with 13 bases remaining between them. The germline CDR1 and CDR2 sequences are SQVTM and ANQGSEA.

This clonotype was counted a few times. The rearrangement uses TRBV5-1 and TRBJ2-2; no firm D call. The V end lost 5 bases, the J end lost 3 bases, and 14 bases lay between the germline ends. Germline-derived CDR1 and CDR2 are SGHRS and YFSETQ. The CDR3 loop spans 15 amino acids. The CDR3 spells CASRKFKRDTGELFF. The DNA for the CDR3 is TGCGCCAGCAGGAAATTCAAACGGGACACCGGGGAGCTGTTTTTT.

The rearrangement uses TRBV15 and TRBJ1-2; a possible D gene is TRBD1 (6 bases). V lost 2 bases and J 0 bases, leaving 7 bases between the germline ends. From germline, CDR1 is LNHNV and CDR2 YYDKDF (reference sequence). CDR3 length: 14 amino acids. CDR3 DNA sequence: TGTGCCACCAGCAGACAGGGGACTAACTATGGCTACACCTTC. Translated, it gives CATSRQGTNYGYTF.

This clonotype was recorded a few times. The chain links TRBV5-1 to TRBJ2-5; either TRBD1 or TRBD2 may supply D (6 bases each). Trimming left V 5 bases short and J 4 bases short, with 21 bases between. Germline V CDR1 and CDR2: SGHRS, YFSETQ. CDR3 length: 16 residues. The CDR3 loop is CASRPRSGAAGETQYF. As DNA, the CDR3 is TGCGCCAGCAGACCGCGGTCAGGGGCAGCGGGAGAGACCCAGTACTTC.

This clonotype appeared a few times. The CDR3 sequence: CSAKARGRQYEQYF. As DNA, the CDR3 is TGCAGTGCTAAGGCCCGGGGGAGGCAATACGAGCAGTACTTC. J is TRBJ2-7 and V is TRBV20-1; a possible D gene is TRBD2 (6 bases). Germline CDR1 and CDR2: DFQATT and SNEGSKA (reference sequence). The CDR3 loop spans 14 amino acids. V lost 4 bases and J lost 4, with 17 bases in between.

CDR3 region: CASSRDRGTAGGFRNEQFF. The CDR3 DNA follows: TGCGCCAGCAGCCGGGACAGGGGGACGGCGGGGGGCTTTCGGAATGAGCAGTTCTTC. This chain links TRBV5-1 with TRBJ2-1; 11 bases line up with TRBD1. With V trimmed by 4 bases and J by 7 bases, 19 bases remained unmatched. Looked up from germline, CDR1 is SGHRS and CDR2 is YFSETQ. The length of the CDR3 is 19 residues.

This clonotype occurred a few times. The chain combines TRBV4-3 with TRBJ1-1; D might be TRBD1 (5 bases). This CDR3 has 16 amino acids. The V end was cut by 3 bases, the J end by 2 bases, with 16 bases between. The germline V gene has CDR1 LGHNA and CDR2 YSLEER. The CDR3 DNA reads TGCGCCAGCAGCCAGTTACCGACGGGGGGAAACACTGAAGCTTTCTTT. Protein: CASSQLPTGGNTEAFF.

The V call is TRBV5-1, the J call TRBJ2-2; 7 nucleotides agree with TRBD1. CDR1 is SGHRS and CDR2 is YFSETQ in the germline V gene. V was clipped by 4 bases and J by 1 base; unmatched bases: 13. The CDR3 runs to 18 residues. In DNA form, the CDR3 reads TGCGCCAGCAGCCAGGGACAAGGGGGCGCTTTGAACACCGGGGAGCTGTTTTTT. Translated: CASSQGQGGALNTGELFF.

The genes are TRBV6-4 and TRBJ2-1, with 14 positions matching TRBD2. Germline V CDR1 and CDR2: MRHNA, SNTAGT. V lost 5 bases and J lost 9; bases outside the gene matches: 9. The CDR3 runs to 16 residues. The CDR3 here is CASSPTGTSGSSEQFF. The CDR3 DNA sequence: TGTGCCAGCAGTCCCACCGGGACTAGCGGGAGTTCTGAGCAGTTCTTC.

The chain employs TRBV5-1 and TRBJ1-1; D remains ambiguous. The CDR3 is 13 residues long. Germline-derived CDR1 and CDR2 are SGHRS and YFSETQ. Trimming pared 4 bases from V and 8 bases from J, leaving 15 bases between. CDR3 nucleotides: TGCGCCAGCAGCCGGGTTGGGGTTGCAGAAGCTTTCTTT. It is translated as CASSRVGVAEAFF. The full variable domain, its missing parts supplied by reference TRBV5-1 and TRBJ1-1, is KAGVTQTPRYLIKTRGQQVTLSCSPISGHRSVSWYQQTPGQGLQFLFEYFSETQRNKGNFPGRFSGRQFSNSRSEMNVSTLELGDSALYLCASSRVGVAEAFFGQGTRLTVV.

This clonotype was observed a few times. J is TRBJ2-7 and V is TRBV6-2 or TRBV6-3; TRBD2 might be the D (5 bases). V lost 6 bases and J 3 bases, leaving 15 bases between the germline ends. CDR3 length: 14 residues. Germline V CDR1 and CDR2: MNHEY, SVGEGT. The CDR3 reads CASRLAGIFYEQYF. The DNA of the CDR3 is TGTGCCAGCAGGTTAGCCGGGATATTCTACGAGCAGTACTTC.

The V gene is TRBV30, the J gene TRBJ2-5; D is perhaps TRBD1 or TRBD2 (5 bases each). The V end was cut by 5 bases, the J end by 7 bases, with 17 bases between. The germline gives CDR1 GTSNPN, CDR2 SVGIG (reference sequence). CDR3 length equals 13 residues. CDR3 residues: CAWVSYGAGTQYF. CDR3 coding DNA: TGTGCCTGGGTATCTTACGGGGCAGGGACCCAGTACTTC. The full variable domain, rest sourced from reference TRBV30 and TRBJ2-5, is SQTIHQWPATLVQPVGSPLSLECTVEGTSNPNLYWYRQAAGRGLQLLFYSVGIGQISSEVPQNLSASRPQDRQFILSSKKLLLSDSGFYLCAWVSYGAGTQYFGPGTRLLVL.

This clonotype has more than one count but fewer than ten. The DNA of the CDR3 is TGTGCCACCAGCCTGAGCCGGGATCTGGCTGAGCAGTTCTTC. Its protein is CATSLSRDLAEQFF. The rearrangement joins TRBV24-1 to TRBJ2-1; TRBD2 is a possible D gene (5 bases). The V end lost 7 bases, the J end lost 9 bases, and 18 bases lay between the germline ends. CDR3 length equals 14 residues. Germline-derived CDR1 and CDR2 are KGHDR and SFDVKD.

The V and J genes are TRBV6-2 or TRBV6-3 and TRBJ2-5, with unresolved D. The V gene's germline CDR1 is MNHEY and CDR2 SVGEGT. The germline V and J ends were trimmed by 4 bases and 3 bases, with 9 bases remaining between them. The CDR3 consists of 13 residues. CDR3 sequence: CASSFGDEETQYF. For the CDR3, the DNA is TGTGCCAGCAGTTTTGGCGACGAAGAGACCCAGTACTTC.